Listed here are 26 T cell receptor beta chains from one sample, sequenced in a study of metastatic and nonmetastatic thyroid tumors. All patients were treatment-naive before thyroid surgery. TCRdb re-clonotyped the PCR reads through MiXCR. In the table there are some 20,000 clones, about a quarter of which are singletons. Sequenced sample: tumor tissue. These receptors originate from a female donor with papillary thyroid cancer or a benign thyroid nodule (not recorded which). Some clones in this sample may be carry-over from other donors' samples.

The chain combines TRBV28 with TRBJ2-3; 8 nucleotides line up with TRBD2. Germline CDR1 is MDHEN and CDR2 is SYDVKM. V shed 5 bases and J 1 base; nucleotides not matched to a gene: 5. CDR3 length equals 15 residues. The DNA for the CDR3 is TGTGCCAGCAGTCCCCATAGCGGGGGCACAGATACGCAGTATTTT. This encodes CASSPHSGGTDTQYF.

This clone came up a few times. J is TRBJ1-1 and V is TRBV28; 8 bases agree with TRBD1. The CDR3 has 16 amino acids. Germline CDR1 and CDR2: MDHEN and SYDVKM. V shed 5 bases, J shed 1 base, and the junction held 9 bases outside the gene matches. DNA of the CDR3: TGTGCCAGCAGTGGCGGACAGGGATCGCAGAACACTGAAGCTTTCTTT. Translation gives CASSGGQGSQNTEAFF.

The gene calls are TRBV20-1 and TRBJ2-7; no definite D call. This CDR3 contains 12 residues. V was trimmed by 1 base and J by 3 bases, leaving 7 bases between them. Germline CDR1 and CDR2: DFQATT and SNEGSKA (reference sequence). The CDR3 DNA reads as TGCAGTGCTAGAGCGAACAACTACGAGCAGTACTTC. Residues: CSARANNYEQYF.

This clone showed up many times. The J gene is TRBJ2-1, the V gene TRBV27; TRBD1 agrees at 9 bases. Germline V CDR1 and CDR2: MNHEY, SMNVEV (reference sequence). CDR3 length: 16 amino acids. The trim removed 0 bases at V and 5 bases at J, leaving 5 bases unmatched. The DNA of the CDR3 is TGTGCCAGCAGTTTATCGAGGGACAGGGCCCACAATGAGCAGTTCTTC. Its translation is CASSLSRDRAHNEQFF.

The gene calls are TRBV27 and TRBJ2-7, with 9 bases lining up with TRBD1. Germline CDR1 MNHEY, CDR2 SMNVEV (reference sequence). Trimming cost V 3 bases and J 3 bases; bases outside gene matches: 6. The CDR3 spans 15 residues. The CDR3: CASSFWDRVGYEQYF. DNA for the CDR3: TGTGCCAGCAGTTTTTGGGACAGGGTTGGCTACGAGCAGTACTTC.

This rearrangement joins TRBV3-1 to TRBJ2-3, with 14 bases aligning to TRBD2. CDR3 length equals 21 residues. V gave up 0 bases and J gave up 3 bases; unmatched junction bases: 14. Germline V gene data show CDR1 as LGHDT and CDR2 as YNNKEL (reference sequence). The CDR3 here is CASSQDRGLAGGLYQTDTQYF. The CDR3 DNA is TGTGCCAGCAGCCAAGATCGAGGACTAGCGGGAGGACTGTACCAAACAGATACGCAGTATTTT.

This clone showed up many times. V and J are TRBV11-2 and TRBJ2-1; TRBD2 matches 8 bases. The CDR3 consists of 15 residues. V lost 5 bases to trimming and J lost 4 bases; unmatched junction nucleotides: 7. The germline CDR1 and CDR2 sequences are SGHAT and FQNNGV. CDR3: CASSTRTSKYNEQFF. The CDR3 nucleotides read TGTGCCAGCAGCACTCGGACTAGCAAGTACAATGAGCAGTTCTTC.

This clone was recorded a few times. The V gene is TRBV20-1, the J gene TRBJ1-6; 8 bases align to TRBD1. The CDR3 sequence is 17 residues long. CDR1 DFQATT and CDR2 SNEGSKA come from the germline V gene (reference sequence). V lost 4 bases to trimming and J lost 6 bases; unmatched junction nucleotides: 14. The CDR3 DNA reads TGCAGTGCTATCGCCCAGTACTCAGGGGGCAGTAATTCACCCCTCCACTTT. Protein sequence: CSAIAQYSGGSNSPLHF.

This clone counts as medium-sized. The CDR3 DNA sequence: TGTGCCAGCAGTGAATGGGGGGGTGAAGGTATCAATTCACCCCTCCACTTT. Translation: CASSEWGGEGINSPLHF. The chain combines TRBV6-1 with TRBJ1-6, with D possibly being TRBD1 (5 bases). Germline V gene lookup returns CDR1 MNHNS and CDR2 SASEGT. The CDR3 is made up of 17 amino acids. V was shortened by 2 bases and J by 7 bases, with 18 bases between the two germline ends.

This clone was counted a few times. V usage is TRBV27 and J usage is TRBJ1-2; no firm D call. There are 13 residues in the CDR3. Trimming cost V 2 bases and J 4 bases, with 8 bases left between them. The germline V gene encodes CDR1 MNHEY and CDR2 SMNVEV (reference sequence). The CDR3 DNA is TGTGCCAGCAGTTTAGCGGAGTCCTATGGCTACACCTTC. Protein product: CASSLAESYGYTF.

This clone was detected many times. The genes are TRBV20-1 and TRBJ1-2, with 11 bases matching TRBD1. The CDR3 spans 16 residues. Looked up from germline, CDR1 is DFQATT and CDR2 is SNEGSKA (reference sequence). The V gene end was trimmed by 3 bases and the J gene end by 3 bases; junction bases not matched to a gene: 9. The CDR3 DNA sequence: TGCAGTGCTAGGGGACAGGGGGGTTACCAACACTATGGCTACACCTTC. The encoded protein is CSARGQGGYQHYGYTF.

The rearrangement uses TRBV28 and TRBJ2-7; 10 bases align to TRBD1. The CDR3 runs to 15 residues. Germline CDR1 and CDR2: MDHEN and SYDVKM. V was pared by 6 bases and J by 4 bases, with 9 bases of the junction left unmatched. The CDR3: CASSPSGQGNYEQYF. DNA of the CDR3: TGTGCCAGCAGCCCATCGGGACAGGGGAATTACGAGCAGTACTTC.

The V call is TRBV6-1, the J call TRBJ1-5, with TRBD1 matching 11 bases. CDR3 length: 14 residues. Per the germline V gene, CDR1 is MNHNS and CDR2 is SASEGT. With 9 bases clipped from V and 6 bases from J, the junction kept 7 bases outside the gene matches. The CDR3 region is CASSGTGGRQPQHF. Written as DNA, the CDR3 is TGTGCCAGTTCCGGGACAGGGGGTCGTCAGCCCCAGCATTTT.

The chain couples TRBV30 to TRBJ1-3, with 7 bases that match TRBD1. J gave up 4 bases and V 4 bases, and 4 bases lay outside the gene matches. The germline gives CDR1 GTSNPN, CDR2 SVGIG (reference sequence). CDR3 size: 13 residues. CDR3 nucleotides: TGTGCCTGGAACGAGGGGGCAGGAAACACCATATATTTT. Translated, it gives CAWNEGAGNTIYF.

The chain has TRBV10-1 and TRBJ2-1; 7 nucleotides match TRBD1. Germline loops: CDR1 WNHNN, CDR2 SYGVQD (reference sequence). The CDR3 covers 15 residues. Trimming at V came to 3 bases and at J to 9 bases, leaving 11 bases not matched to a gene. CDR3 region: CASSDHMARGFEQFF. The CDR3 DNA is TGCGCCAGCAGTGACCATATGGCCAGGGGGTTTGAGCAGTTCTTC.

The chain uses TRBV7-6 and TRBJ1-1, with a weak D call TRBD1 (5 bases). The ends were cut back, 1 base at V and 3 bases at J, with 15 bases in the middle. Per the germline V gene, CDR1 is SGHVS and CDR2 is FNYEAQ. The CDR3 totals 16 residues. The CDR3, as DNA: TGTGCCAGCAGCTTAGGCGGGGGTATGAGGTACACTGAAGCTTTCTTT. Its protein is CASSLGGGMRYTEAFF.

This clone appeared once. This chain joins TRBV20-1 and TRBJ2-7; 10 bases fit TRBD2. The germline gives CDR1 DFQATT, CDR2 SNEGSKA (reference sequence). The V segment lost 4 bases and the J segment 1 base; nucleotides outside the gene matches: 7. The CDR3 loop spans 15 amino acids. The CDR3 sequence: CSANQAGGPSYEQYF. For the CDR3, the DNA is TGCAGTGCTAACCAAGCGGGGGGGCCTTCCTACGAGCAGTACTTC.

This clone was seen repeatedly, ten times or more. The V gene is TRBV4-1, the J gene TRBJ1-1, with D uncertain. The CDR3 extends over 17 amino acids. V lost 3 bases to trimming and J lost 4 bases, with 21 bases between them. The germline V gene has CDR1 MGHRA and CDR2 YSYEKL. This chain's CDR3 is CASSHQSGIGYGTEAFF. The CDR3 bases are TGCGCCAGCAGCCACCAAAGCGGTATAGGGTATGGCACTGAAGCTTTCTTT.

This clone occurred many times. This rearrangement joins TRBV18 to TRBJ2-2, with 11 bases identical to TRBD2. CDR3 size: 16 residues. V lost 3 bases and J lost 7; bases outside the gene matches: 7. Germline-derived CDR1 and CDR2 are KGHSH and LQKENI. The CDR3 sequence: CASSPLAGGPDGELFF. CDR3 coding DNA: TGTGCCAGCTCACCTTTAGCGGGAGGGCCCGACGGGGAGCTGTTTTTT.

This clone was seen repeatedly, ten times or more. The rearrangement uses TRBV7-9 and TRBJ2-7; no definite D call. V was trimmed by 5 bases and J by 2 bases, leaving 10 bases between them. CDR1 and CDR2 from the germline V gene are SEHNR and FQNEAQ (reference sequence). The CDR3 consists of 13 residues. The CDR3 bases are TGTGCCAGCAGCCCCACGGTTACCTACGAGCAGTACTTC. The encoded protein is CASSPTVTYEQYF.

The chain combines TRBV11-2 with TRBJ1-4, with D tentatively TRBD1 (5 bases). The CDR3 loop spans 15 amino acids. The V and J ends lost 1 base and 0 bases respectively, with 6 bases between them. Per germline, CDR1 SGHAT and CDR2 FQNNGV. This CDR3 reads CASSLGGATNEKLFF. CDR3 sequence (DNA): TGTGCCAGCAGCTTAGGAGGGGCAACTAATGAAAAACTGTTTTTT.

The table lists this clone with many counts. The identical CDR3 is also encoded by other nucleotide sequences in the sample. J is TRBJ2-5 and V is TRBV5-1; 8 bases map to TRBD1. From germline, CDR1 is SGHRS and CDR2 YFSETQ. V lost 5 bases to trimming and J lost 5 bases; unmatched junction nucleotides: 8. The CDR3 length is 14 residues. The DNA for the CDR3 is TGCGCCAGCAGAATGGGGACAGGCGTGGAGACCCAGTACTTC. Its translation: CASRMGTGVETQYF. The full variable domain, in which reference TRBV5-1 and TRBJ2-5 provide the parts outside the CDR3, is KAGVTQTPRYLIKTRGQQVTLSCSPISGHRSVSWYQQTPGQGLQFLFEYFSETQRNKGNFPGRFSGRQFSNSRSEMNVSTLELGDSALYLCASRMGTGVETQYFGPGTRLLVL.

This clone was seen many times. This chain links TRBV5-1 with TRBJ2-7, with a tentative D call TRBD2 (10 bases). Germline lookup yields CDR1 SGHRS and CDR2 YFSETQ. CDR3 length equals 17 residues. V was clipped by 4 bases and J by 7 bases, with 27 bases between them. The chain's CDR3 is CASSPTGGLAGEREQYF. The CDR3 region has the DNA TGCGCCAGCAGCCCCACAGGGGGCCTAGCGGGAGAACGGGAGCAGTACTTC.

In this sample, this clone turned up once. This chain's CDR3 is CASSYPDRSYEQYF. The CDR3 DNA is TGCGCCAGCAGCTACCCGGACAGAAGCTACGAGCAGTACTTC. The V and J genes are TRBV5-1 and TRBJ2-7; perhaps TRBD1 as D (6 bases). This CDR3 region has 14 residues. Germline V gene data show CDR1 as SGHRS and CDR2 as YFSETQ. V gave up 3 bases and J gave up 3 bases, with 13 bases separating them.

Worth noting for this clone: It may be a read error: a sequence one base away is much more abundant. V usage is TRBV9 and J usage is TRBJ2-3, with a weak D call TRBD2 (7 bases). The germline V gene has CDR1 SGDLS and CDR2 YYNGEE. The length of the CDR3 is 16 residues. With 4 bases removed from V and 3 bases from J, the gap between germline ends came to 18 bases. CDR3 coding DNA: TGTGCCAGCAGCCCCAACGAGGGGGGGGGGACAGATACGCAGTATTTT. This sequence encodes CASSPNEGGGTDTQYF.

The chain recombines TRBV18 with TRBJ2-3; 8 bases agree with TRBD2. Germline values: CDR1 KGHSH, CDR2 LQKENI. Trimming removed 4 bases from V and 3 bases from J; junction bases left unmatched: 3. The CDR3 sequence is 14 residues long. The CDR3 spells CASSLAGLTDTQYF. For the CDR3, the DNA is TGTGCCAGCTCACTAGCGGGATTGACAGATACGCAGTATTTT.